This is a list of T cell receptor beta chains from one sample in a study of T cells in Graves' hyperthyroidism and ophthalmopathy. MiXCR, applied by TCRdb to the multiplex PCR reads, yields one record per CDR3 protein. The sample consists of hundreds of thousands of distinct CDR3 sequences, approximately 15% of them appearing once. Sequenced input: blood. The receptors stem from a woman younger than 30 with Graves' hyperthyroidism. Each CDR3 is given with its conserved first and last residue. The D gene is left open where the match is weak. Clone size is stated in some rows and not others, as once, few, many or a class when expanded.

D gene: -
V gene: TRBV30
J gene: TRBJ1-4
clone size: -
CDR3 length: 14
CDR3 DNA: TGTGCCTGGATATTACTTGAAACTAATGAAAAACTGTTTTTT
CDR3 protein: CAWILLETNEKLFF

D gene: TRBD2
V gene: TRBV2
J gene: TRBJ2-3
clone size: -
CDR3 length: 15
CDR3 DNA: TGTGCCAGCCGAGGGGTAGCGGGGGGCGCAGATACGCAGTATTTT
CDR3 protein: CASRGVAGGADTQYF

D gene: -
V gene: TRBV15
J gene: TRBJ1-1
clone size: many
CDR3 length: 14
CDR3 DNA: TGTGCCACCAGCACCTCTAGGACGGCGCTTGAAGCTTTCTTT
CDR3 protein: CATSTSRTALEAFF

D gene: -
V gene: TRBV11-2
J gene: TRBJ1-3
clone size: many
CDR3 length: 12
CDR3 DNA: TGTGCCAGCAGCTCCGGGGGAAACACCATATATTTT
CDR3 protein: CASSSGGNTIYF

D gene: -
V gene: TRBV7-8
J gene: TRBJ1-1
clone size: many
CDR3 length: 16
CDR3 DNA: TGTGCCAGCAGCCCCCGAGGAGGGAGGATGAACACTGAAGCTTTCTTT
CDR3 protein: CASSPRGGRMNTEAFF

D gene: -
V gene: TRBV28
J gene: TRBJ2-1
clone size: many
CDR3 length: 15
CDR3 DNA: TGTGCCAGCAGTTTATTACGTAACGGTTTCAATGAGCAGTTCTTC
CDR3 protein: CASSLLRNGFNEQFF

D gene: TRBD1
V gene: TRBV28
J gene: TRBJ2-2
clone size: many
CDR3 length: 15
CDR3 DNA: TGTGCCAGCAGTTCCGGGACAGGGGGCTCCGGGGAGCTGTTTTTT
CDR3 protein: CASSSGTGGSGELFF

D gene: -
V gene: TRBV20-1
J gene: TRBJ2-1
clone size: -
CDR3 length: 13
CDR3 DNA: TGCAGTGCTACTAGTAACCGGTACGATGAGCAGTTCTTC
CDR3 protein: CSATSNRYDEQFF

D gene: -
V gene: TRBV6-6
J gene: TRBJ1-2
clone size: few
CDR3 length: 14
CDR3 DNA: TGTGCCAGCAGTTACATACAGGGAACGGCTGGCTACACCTTC
CDR3 protein: CASSYIQGTAGYTF

D gene: -
V gene: TRBV3-1
J gene: TRBJ2-5
clone size: few
CDR3 length: 16
CDR3 DNA: TGTGCCAGCAGCCAAAGCCTAGCCACTCACCAAGAGACCCAGTACTTC
CDR3 protein: CASSQSLATHQETQYF

D gene: -
V gene: TRBV7-2
J gene: TRBJ2-7
clone size: -
CDR3 length: 14
CDR3 DNA: TGTGCCAGCAGCTTAGCGGTGGGCTCCTACGAGCAGTACTTC
CDR3 protein: CASSLAVGSYEQYF

D gene: -
V gene: TRBV2
J gene: TRBJ2-6
clone size: many
CDR3 length: 15
CDR3 DNA: TGTGCCAGCAGTGGTCACGTCTCTGGGGCCAACGTCCTGACTTTC
CDR3 protein: CASSGHVSGANVLTF

D gene: TRBD2
V gene: TRBV20-1
J gene: TRBJ2-7
clone size: many
CDR3 length: 13
CDR3 DNA: TGCAGTGCTCCGAAAGCGGGACTCTACGAGCAGTACTTC
CDR3 protein: CSAPKAGLYEQYF

D gene: -
V gene: TRBV19
J gene: TRBJ1-2
clone size: few
CDR3 length: 13
CDR3 DNA: TGTGCCAGTAGTATTCGTGGGGGTACTGGCTACACCTTC
CDR3 protein: CASSIRGGTGYTF

D gene: TRBD1
V gene: TRBV9
J gene: TRBJ2-7
clone size: few
CDR3 length: 13
CDR3 DNA: TGTGCCAGCAGCCAAGGGACAGAGTACGAGCAGTACTTC
CDR3 protein: CASSQGTEYEQYF

D gene: TRBD1
V gene: TRBV28
J gene: TRBJ2-7
clone size: -
CDR3 length: 16
CDR3 DNA: TGTGCCAGCAGCTCCCCTCGACAGGGGGCGGGATACGAGCAGTACTTC
CDR3 protein: CASSSPRQGAGYEQYF

D gene: -
V gene: TRBV29-1
J gene: TRBJ2-3
clone size: few
CDR3 length: 11
CDR3 DNA: TGCAGCACGGAGGGCACAGATACGCAGTATTTT
CDR3 protein: CSTEGTDTQYF

D gene: -
V gene: TRBV28
J gene: TRBJ1-5
clone size: many
CDR3 length: 15
CDR3 DNA: TGTGCCAGCAGTTTTGGGGGCATGAGCAATCAGCCCCAGCATTTT
CDR3 protein: CASSFGGMSNQPQHF

D gene: -
V gene: TRBV5-1
J gene: TRBJ2-7
clone size: many
CDR3 length: 14
CDR3 DNA: TGCGCCAGCAGCTTCTTCGGCGGAACCTACGAGCAGTACTTC
CDR3 protein: CASSFFGGTYEQYF

D gene: -
V gene: TRBV9
J gene: TRBJ1-3
clone size: few
CDR3 length: 18
CDR3 DNA: TGTGCCAGCAGCGTCTACGCCGGGACATTCCGACCTGGAAACACCATATATTTT
CDR3 protein: CASSVYAGTFRPGNTIYF

D gene: -
V gene: TRBV28
J gene: TRBJ2-3
clone size: -
CDR3 length: 13
CDR3 DNA: TGTGCCAGCCTGGGGGGTAGCACAGATACGCAGTATTTT
CDR3 protein: CASLGGSTDTQYF

D gene: TRBD2
V gene: TRBV3-1
J gene: TRBJ2-1
clone size: many
CDR3 length: 16
CDR3 DNA: TGTGCCAGCGGGCGGACTAGCGGGAGAGGTGACAATGAGCAGTTCTTC
CDR3 protein: CASGRTSGRGDNEQFF

D gene: -
V gene: TRBV5-1
J gene: TRBJ1-1
clone size: many
CDR3 length: 16
CDR3 DNA: TGCGCCAGCAGCCTAGGGGATCTCCGACAGGACACTGAAGCTTTCTTT
CDR3 protein: CASSLGDLRQDTEAFF

D gene: -
V gene: TRBV27
J gene: TRBJ2-2
clone size: few
CDR3 length: 16
CDR3 DNA: TGTGCCAGCAGTTTATGGAGCAGGGTTGGTGCTGGGGAGCTGTTTTTT
CDR3 protein: CASSLWSRVGAGELFF

D gene: -
V gene: TRBV19
J gene: TRBJ1-1
clone size: many
CDR3 length: 14
CDR3 DNA: TGTGCCAGTAGTATCCGACAGCCAGACACTGAAGCTTTCTTT
CDR3 protein: CASSIRQPDTEAFF

D gene: -
V gene: TRBV28
J gene: TRBJ1-5
clone size: -
CDR3 length: 18
CDR3 DNA: TGTGCCAGCAGTTCGGGTCCTGCAGGGCGTTTTTTCAATCAGCCCCAGCATTTT
CDR3 protein: CASSSGPAGRFFNQPQHF

D gene: -
V gene: TRBV5-6
J gene: TRBJ1-1
clone size: -
CDR3 length: 15
CDR3 DNA: TGTGCCAGCAGCCGCGGCGGCAGGGCGGAGACTGAAGCTTTCTTT
CDR3 protein: CASSRGGRAETEAFF

D gene: -
V gene: TRBV2
J gene: TRBJ2-7
clone size: -
CDR3 length: 14
CDR3 DNA: TGTGCCAGCGAAGCGGTTAGAAACTCCTACGAGCAGTACTTC
CDR3 protein: CASEAVRNSYEQYF

D gene: -
V gene: TRBV7-9
J gene: TRBJ1-4
clone size: -
CDR3 length: 14
CDR3 DNA: TGTGCCAGCAGCATCAACTTGGCCAATGAAAAACTGTTTTTT
CDR3 protein: CASSINLANEKLFF

D gene: -
V gene: TRBV25-1
J gene: TRBJ1-1
clone size: -
CDR3 length: 12
CDR3 DNA: TGTGCCAGCAGTGAAGGCAGTCCTGAAGCTTTCTTT
CDR3 protein: CASSEGSPEAFF

D gene: -
V gene: TRBV12-3/TRBV12-4
J gene: TRBJ2-7
clone size: -
CDR3 length: 15
CDR3 DNA: TGTGCCAGCAGTTTATCCGGGACGGGGGACTACGAGCAGTACTTC
CDR3 protein: CASSLSGTGDYEQYF

D gene: -
V gene: TRBV5-6
J gene: TRBJ2-3
clone size: many
CDR3 length: 13
CDR3 DNA: TGTGCCAGCAGCTTCGTCGGCACAGATACGCAGTATTTT
CDR3 protein: CASSFVGTDTQYF

D gene: -
V gene: TRBV6-1
J gene: TRBJ2-1
clone size: few
CDR3 length: 15
CDR3 DNA: TGTGCCAGCAGCGAGAACCGGGACGTCTGGGGTGAGCAGTTCTTC
CDR3 protein: CASSENRDVWGEQFF

D gene: -
V gene: TRBV12-3/TRBV12-4
J gene: TRBJ2-5
clone size: many
CDR3 length: 17
CDR3 DNA: TGTGCCAGCAGTAGAACCCTCGCCCAGGGGCCCCAAGAGACCCAGTACTTC
CDR3 protein: CASSRTLAQGPQETQYF

D gene: TRBD2
V gene: TRBV27
J gene: TRBJ2-7
clone size: -
CDR3 length: 15
CDR3 DNA: TGTGCCAGCAGGAGGGGACTAGCGGGGCTCTACGAGCAGTACTTC
CDR3 protein: CASRRGLAGLYEQYF

D gene: TRBD1
V gene: TRBV27
J gene: TRBJ2-3
clone size: few
CDR3 length: 16
CDR3 DNA: TGTGCCAGCAGTCCCCTTGGCAGGGGGCGCGAAGATACGCAGTATTTT
CDR3 protein: CASSPLGRGREDTQYF

D gene: -
V gene: TRBV4-2
J gene: TRBJ2-7
clone size: many
CDR3 length: 14
CDR3 DNA: TGTGCCAGCAGCCAAGACTATCGTTCCTACGAGCAGTACTTC
CDR3 protein: CASSQDYRSYEQYF

D gene: -
V gene: TRBV29-1
J gene: TRBJ2-4
clone size: -
CDR3 length: 13
CDR3 DNA: TGCAGCGTGGGGGGTGAGCTCCGAAACATTCAGTACTTC
CDR3 protein: CSVGGELRNIQYF

D gene: TRBD1
V gene: TRBV3-1
J gene: TRBJ1-1
clone size: many
CDR3 length: 13
CDR3 DNA: TGTGCCAGCAGCCCGATCCAGGGGGCTCAAGCTTTCTTT
CDR3 protein: CASSPIQGAQAFF